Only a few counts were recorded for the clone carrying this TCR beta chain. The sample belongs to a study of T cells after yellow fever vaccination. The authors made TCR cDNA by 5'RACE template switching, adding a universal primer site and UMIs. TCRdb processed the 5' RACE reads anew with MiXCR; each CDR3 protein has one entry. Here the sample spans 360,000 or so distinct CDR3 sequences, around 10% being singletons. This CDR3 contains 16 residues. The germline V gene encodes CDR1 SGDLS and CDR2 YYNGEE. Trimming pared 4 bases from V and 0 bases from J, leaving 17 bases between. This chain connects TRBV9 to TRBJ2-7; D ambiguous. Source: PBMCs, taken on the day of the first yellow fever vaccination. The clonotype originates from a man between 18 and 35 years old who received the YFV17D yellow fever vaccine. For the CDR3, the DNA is TGTGCCAGCAGCCCCCGTGGAGCTTCGATCTCCTACGAGCAGTACTTC. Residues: CASSPRGASISYEQYF.